This T cell receptor beta chain was found in a study of cytomegalovirus exposure and HLA in healthy donors. Overall study context: Of the donors genotyped, about 410 in all, 75% to 85% fell in the Caucasian-associated ancestry cluster.

Broader study findings: V- and J-gene trimming in TCR beta was tied to a missense DCLRE1C variant by an analysis performed later. There were a few CMV-associated chains whose specificity for CMV antigens was confirmed in vitro.

In regard to this clone: No antigen is known for it.

The V and J ends lost 1 base and 6 bases respectively, with 15 bases between them. Germline-derived CDR1 and CDR2 are MNHEY and SVGAGI. There are 15 residues in the CDR3. Primers included in the PCR were 60 Vbeta and 13 Jbeta primers. Repertoires were generated with immunoSEQ multiplex PCR, while TCRdb's copy carries only in-frame clones and drops some. The data hold roughly 51,000 clones, with approximately 85% observed a single time. The sequencing sample was made of PBMCs. This chain connects TRBV6-5 to TRBJ1-1; a weak D match, TRBD1 (5 bases). The TCR comes from a boy between 10 and 17 years old in good health and CMV-seropositive. This chain's CDR3 is CASSYLAGVAPEAFF. The CDR3 bases are TGTGCCAGCAGTTACTTAGCGGGGGTTGCCCCTGAAGCTTTCTTT.